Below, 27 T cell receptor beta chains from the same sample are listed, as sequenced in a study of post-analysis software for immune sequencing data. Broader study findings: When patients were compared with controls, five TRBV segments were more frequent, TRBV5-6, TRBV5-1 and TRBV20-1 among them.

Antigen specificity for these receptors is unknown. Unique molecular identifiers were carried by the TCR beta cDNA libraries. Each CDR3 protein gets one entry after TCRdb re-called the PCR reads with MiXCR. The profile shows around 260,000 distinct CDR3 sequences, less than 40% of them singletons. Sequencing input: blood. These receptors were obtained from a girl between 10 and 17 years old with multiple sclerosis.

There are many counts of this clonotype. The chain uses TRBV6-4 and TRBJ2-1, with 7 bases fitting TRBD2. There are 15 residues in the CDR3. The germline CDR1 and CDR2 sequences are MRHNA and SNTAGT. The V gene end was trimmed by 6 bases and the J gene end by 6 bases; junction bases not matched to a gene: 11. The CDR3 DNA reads TGTGCCAGCAGCCCCGCGGGAGCGGAAGGCAATGAGCAGTTCTTC. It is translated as CASSPAGAEGNEQFF.

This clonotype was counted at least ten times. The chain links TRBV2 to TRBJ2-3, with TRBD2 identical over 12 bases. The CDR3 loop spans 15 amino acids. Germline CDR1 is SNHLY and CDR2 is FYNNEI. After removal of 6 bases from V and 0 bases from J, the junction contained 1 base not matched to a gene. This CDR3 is CASRGLAGSTDTQYF. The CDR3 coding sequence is TGTGCCAGCAGAGGACTAGCGGGAAGCACAGATACGCAGTATTTT.

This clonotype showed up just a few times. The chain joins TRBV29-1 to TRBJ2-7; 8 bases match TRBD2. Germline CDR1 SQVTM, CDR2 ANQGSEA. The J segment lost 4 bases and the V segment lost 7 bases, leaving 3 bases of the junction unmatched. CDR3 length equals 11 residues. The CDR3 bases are TGCAGCGCCCGGGAGGGTTACGAGCAGTACTTC. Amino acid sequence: CSAREGYEQYF.

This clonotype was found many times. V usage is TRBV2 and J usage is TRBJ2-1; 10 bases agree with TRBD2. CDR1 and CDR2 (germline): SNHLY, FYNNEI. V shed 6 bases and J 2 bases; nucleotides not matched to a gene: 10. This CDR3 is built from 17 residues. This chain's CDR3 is CASRRASGGPPYNEQFF. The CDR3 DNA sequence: TGTGCCAGCAGGCGAGCTAGCGGGGGCCCTCCCTACAATGAGCAGTTCTTC.

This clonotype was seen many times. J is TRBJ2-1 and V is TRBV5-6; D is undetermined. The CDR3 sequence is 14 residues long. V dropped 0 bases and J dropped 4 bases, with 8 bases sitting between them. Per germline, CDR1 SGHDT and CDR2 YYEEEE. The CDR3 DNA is TGTGCCAGCAGCTTGGTGGACGGATACAATGAGCAGTTCTTC. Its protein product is CASSLVDGYNEQFF.

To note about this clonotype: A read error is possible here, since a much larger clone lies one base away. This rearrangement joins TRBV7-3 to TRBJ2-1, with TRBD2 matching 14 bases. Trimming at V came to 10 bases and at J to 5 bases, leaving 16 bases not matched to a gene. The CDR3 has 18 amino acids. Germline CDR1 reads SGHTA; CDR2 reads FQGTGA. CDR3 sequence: CATRNGTSGSEDNNEQFF. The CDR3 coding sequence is TGTGCCACCCGTAATGGGACTAGCGGGAGTGAAGACAACAATGAGCAGTTCTTC. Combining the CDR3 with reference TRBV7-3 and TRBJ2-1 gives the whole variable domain GAGVSQTPSNKVTEKGKYVELRCDPISGHTALYWYRQSLGQGPEFLIYFQGTGAADDSGLPNDRFFAVRPEGSVSTLKIQRTERGDSAVYLCATRNGTSGSEDNNEQFFGPGTRLTVL.

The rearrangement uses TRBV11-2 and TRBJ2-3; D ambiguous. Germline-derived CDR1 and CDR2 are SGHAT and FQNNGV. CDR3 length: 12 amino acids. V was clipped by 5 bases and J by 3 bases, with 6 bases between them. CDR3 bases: TGTGCCAGCAGCATGTCGACAGATACGCAGTATTTT. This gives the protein CASSMSTDTQYF.

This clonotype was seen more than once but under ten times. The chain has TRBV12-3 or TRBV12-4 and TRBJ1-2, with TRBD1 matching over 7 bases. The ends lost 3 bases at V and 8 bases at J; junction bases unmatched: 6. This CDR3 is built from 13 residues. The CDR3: CASSLPRGGGYTF. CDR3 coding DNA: TGTGCCAGCAGTTTGCCCAGGGGGGGCGGCTACACCTTC.

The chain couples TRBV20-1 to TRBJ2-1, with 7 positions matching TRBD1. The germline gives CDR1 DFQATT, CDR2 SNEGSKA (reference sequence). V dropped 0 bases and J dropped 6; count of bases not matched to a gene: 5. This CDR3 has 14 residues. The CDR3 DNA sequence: TGCAGTGCTAGAGACCTGACAGGGTCCAATGAGCAGTTCTTC. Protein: CSARDLTGSNEQFF.

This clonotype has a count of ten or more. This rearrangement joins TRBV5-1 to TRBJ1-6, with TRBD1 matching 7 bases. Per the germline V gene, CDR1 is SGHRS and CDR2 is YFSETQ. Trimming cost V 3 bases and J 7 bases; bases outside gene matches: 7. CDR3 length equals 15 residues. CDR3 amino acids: CASSSAQGGNSPLHF. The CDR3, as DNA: TGCGCCAGCAGCTCGGCTCAGGGGGGAAATTCACCCCTCCACTTT. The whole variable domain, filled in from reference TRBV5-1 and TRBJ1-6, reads KAGVTQTPRYLIKTRGQQVTLSCSPISGHRSVSWYQQTPGQGLQFLFEYFSETQRNKGNFPGRFSGRQFSNSRSEMNVSTLELGDSALYLCASSSAQGGNSPLHFGNGTRLTVT.

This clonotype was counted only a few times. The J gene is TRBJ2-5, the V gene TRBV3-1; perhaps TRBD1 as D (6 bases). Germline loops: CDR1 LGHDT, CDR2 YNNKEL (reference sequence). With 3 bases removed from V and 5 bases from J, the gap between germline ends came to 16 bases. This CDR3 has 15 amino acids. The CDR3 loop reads CASSHSRGPEETQYF. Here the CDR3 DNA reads TGTGCCAGCAGCCACAGCAGGGGACCGGAGGAGACCCAGTACTTC.

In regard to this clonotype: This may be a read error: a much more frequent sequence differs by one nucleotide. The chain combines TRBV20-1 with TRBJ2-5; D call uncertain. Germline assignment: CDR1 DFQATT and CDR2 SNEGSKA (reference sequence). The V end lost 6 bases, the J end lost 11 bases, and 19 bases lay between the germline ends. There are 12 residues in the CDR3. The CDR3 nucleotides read TGCAGTGCCACCCAGAGCTACAATGAGCAGTACTTC. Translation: CSATQSYNEQYF.

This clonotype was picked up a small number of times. The CDR3 bases are TGTGCCAGCTCATCGGCCGGGGATGAAAAACTGTTTTTT. Translating gives CASSSAGDEKLFF. The chain combines TRBV18 with TRBJ1-4; D call uncertain. CDR3 length: 13 residues. With 5 bases removed from V and 6 bases from J, the gap between germline ends came to 10 bases. Germline assignment: CDR1 KGHSH and CDR2 LQKENI.

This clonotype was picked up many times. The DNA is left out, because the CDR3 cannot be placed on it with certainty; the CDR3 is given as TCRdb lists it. The chain's CDR3 is CASSTPSVNEKLFF. The chain links TRBV28 to TRBJ1-4. From germline, CDR1 is MDHEN and CDR2 SYDVKM. The CDR3 is 14 residues long, counting both termini.

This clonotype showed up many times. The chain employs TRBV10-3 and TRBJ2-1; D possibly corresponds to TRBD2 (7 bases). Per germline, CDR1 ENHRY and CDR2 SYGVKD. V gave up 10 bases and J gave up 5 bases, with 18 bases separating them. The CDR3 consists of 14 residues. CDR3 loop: CASRGAGSDNEQFF. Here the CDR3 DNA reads TGTGCCAGCCGGGGGGCGGGATCAGACAATGAGCAGTTCTTC.

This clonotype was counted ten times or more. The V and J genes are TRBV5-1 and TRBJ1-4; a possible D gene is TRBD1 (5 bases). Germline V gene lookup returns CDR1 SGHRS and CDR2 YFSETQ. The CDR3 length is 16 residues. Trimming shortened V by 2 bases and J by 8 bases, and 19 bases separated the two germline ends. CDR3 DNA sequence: TGCGCCAGCAGCTTAAGGGGTGCCATCGAGGCGGAAAAACTGTTTTTT. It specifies CASSLRGAIEAEKLFF.

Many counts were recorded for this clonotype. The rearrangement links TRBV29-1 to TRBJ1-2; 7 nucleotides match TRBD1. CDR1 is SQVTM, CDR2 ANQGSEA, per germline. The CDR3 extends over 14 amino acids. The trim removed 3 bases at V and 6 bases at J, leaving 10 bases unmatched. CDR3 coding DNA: TGCAGCGTTGAGGAGGGGGCAGGAGGCGATGGCTACACCTTC. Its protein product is CSVEEGAGGDGYTF.

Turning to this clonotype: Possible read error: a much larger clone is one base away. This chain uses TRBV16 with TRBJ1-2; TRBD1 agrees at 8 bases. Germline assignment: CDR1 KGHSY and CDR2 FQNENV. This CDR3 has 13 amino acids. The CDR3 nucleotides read TGTGCCGGCAGCCCGCGGGACAGGTCCTATAGCACCTTC. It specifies CAGSPRDRSYSTF.

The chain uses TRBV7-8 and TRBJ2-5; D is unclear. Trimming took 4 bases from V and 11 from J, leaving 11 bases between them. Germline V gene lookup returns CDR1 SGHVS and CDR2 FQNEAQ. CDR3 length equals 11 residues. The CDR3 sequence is CASSSPTEQYF. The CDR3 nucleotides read TGTGCCAGCAGCTCCCCGACGGAGCAGTACTTC.

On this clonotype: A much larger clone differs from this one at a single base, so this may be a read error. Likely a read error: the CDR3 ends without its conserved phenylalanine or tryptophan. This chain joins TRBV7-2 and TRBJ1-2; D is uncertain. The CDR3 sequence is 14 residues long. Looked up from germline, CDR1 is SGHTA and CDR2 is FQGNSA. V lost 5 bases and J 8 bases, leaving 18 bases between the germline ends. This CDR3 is CASSPSGAFPGYTC. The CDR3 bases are TGTGCCAGCAGCCCATCTGGAGCCTTCCCCGGCTACACCTGC.

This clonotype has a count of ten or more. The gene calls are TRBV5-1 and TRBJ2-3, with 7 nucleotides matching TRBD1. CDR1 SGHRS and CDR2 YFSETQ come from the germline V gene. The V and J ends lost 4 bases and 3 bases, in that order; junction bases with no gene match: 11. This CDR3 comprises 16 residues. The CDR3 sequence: CASSPGQSSRTDTQYF. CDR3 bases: TGCGCCAGCAGCCCGGGACAGAGCTCTCGTACAGATACGCAGTATTTT.

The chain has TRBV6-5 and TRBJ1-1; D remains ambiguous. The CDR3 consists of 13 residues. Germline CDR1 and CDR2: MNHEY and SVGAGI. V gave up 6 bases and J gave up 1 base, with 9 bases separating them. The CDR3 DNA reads TGTGCCAGCAGGCTTACTAGGAACACTGAAGCTTTCTTT. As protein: CASRLTRNTEAFF.

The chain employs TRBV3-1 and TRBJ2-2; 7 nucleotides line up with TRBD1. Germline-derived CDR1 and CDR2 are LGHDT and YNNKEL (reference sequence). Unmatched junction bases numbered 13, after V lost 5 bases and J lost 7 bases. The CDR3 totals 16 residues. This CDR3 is CASSSLPGTVDGELFF. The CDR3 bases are TGTGCCAGCAGCTCTCTTCCCGGGACAGTTGACGGGGAGCTGTTTTTT.

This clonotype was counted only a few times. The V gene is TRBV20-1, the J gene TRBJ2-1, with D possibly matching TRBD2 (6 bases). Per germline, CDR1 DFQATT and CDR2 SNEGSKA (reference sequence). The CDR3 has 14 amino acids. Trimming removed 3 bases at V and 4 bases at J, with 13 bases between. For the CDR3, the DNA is TGCAGTGCTAGGGGGGACTTGAGATACAATGAGCAGTTCTTC. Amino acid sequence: CSARGDLRYNEQFF.

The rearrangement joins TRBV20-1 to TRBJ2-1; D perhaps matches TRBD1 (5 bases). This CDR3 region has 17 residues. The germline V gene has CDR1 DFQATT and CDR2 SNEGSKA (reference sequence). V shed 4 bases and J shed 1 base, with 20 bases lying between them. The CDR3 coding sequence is TGCAGTGCTAAAAGTACAGGAACATTCGGATCCTACAATGAGCAGTTCTTC. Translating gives CSAKSTGTFGSYNEQFF.

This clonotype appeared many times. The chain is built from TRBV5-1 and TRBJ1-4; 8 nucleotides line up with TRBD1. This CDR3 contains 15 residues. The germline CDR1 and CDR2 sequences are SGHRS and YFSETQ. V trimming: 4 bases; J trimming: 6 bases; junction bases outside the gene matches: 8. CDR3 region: CASSPGQGLDEKLFF. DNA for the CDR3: TGCGCCAGCAGCCCCGGACAGGGTTTGGATGAAAAACTGTTTTTT.

CDR3 nucleotide sequence: TGTGCCACCTCCGGGACTAGTAGGAATGAGCAGTTCTTC. Translating it yields CATSGTSRNEQFF. The V call is TRBV10-3, the J call TRBJ2-1, with 8 bases identical to TRBD2. The ends lost 10 bases at V and 7 bases at J; junction bases unmatched: 9. The CDR3 extends over 13 amino acids. Germline loops: CDR1 ENHRY, CDR2 SYGVKD.